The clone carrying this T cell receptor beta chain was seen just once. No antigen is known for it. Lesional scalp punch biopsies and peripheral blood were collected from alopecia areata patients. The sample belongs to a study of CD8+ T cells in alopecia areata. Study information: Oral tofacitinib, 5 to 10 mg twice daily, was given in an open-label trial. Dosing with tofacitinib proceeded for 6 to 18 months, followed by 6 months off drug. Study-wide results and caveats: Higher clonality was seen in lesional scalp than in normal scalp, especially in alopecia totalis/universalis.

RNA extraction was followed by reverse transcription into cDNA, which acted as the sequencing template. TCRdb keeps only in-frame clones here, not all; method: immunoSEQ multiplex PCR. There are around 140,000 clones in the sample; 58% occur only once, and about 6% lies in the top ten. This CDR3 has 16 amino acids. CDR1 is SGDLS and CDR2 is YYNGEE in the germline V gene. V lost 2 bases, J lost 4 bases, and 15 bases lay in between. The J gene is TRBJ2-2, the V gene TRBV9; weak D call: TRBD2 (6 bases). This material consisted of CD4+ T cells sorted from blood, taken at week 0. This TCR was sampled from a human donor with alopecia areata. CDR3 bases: TGTGCCAGCAGCGTCCGTCTAGCGATGGGCACCGGGGAGCTGTTTTTT. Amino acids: CASSVRLAMGTGELFF.